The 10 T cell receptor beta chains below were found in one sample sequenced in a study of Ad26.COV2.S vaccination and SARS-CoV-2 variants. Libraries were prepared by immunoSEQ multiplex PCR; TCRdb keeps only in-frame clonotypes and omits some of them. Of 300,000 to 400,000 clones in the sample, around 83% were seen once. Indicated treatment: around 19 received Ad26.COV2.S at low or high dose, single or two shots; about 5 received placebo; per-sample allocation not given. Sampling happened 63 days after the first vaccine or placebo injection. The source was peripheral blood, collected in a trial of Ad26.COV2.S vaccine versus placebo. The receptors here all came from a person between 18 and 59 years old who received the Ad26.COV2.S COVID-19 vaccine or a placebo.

CDR3 sequence (DNA): TGTGCCACCAGCAGAGATAAAGGTTCTGGAAACACCATATATTTT. It yields the protein CATSRDKGSGNTIYF. This sequence joins TRBV15 and TRBJ1-3, with D unclear. Per germline, CDR1 LNHNV and CDR2 YYDKDF (reference sequence). The CDR3 has 15 residues. Trimming cost V 0 bases and J 1 base, with 7 bases left between them.

As DNA, the CDR3 is TGCGCCAGCAGCCATGGACAGGGGGTGTACAATGAGCAGTTCTTC. It encodes CASSHGQGVYNEQFF. The chain couples TRBV4-1 to TRBJ2-1; 10 bases align to TRBD1. V lost 3 bases to trimming and J lost 4 bases; unmatched junction nucleotides: 3. The CDR3 spans 15 residues. The germline CDR1 and CDR2 sequences are MGHRA and YSYEKL.

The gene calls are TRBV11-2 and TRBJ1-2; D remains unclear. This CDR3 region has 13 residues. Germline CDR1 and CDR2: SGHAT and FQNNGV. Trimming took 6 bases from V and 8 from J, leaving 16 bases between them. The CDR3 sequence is CASRQALATGYTF. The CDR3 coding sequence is TGTGCCAGCAGGCAAGCTCTCGCAACGGGCTACACCTTC.

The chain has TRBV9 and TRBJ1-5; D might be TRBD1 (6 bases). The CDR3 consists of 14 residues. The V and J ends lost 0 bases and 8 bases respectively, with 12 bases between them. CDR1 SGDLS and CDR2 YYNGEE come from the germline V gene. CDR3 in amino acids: CASSVEGGREPQHF. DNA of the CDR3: TGTGCCAGCAGCGTAGAGGGGGGTCGGGAGCCCCAGCATTTT.

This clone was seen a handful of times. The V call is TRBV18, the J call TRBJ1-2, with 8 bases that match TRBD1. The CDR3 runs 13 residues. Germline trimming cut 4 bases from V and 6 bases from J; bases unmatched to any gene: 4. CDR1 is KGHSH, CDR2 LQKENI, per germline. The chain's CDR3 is CASSLGQGDGYTF. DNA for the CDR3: TGTGCCAGCTCACTCGGACAGGGTGATGGCTACACCTTC.

The CDR3 here is CASSLEQGGLGGELFF. The CDR3 region has the DNA TGTGCCAGCAGCTTGGAACAGGGGGGTTTAGGCGGGGAGCTGTTTTTT. The V gene is TRBV5-4, the J gene TRBJ2-2, with 8 bases aligning to TRBD1. Germline V gives CDR1 SGHNT, CDR2 YYREEE (reference sequence). V shed 0 bases and J 7 bases; nucleotides not matched to a gene: 8. This CDR3 is built from 16 residues.

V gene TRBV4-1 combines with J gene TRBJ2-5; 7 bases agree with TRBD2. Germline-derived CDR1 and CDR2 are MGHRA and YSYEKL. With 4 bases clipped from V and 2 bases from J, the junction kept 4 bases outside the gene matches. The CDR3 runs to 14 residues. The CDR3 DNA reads TGCGCCAGCAGCCGAAGACTAGCTCAAGAGACCCAGTACTTC. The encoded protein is CASSRRLAQETQYF.

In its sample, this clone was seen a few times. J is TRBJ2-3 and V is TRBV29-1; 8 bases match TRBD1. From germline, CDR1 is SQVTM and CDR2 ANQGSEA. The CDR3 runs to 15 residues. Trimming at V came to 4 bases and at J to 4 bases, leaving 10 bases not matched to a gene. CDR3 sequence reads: CSVVVSDRDPDTQYF. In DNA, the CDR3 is TGCAGCGTTGTGGTATCGGACAGGGATCCAGATACGCAGTATTTT.

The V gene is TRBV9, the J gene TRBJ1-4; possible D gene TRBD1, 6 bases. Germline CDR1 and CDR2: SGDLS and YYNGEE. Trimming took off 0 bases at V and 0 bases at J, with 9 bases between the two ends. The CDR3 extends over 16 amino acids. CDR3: CASSVVQGATNEKLFF. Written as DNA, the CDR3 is TGTGCCAGCAGCGTAGTACAGGGCGCAACTAATGAAAAACTGTTTTTT.

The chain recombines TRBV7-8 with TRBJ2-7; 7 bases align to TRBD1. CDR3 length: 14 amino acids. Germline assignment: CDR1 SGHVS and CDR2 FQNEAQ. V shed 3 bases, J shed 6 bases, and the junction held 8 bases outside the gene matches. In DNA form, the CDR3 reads TGTGCCAGCAGCTTCAGGACAGGTCTCGGCGAGCAGTACTTC. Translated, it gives CASSFRTGLGEQYF. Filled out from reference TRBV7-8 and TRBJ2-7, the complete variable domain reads GAGVSQSPRYKVAKRGQDVALRCDPISGHVSLFWYQQALGQGPEFLTYFQNEAQLDKSGLPSDRFFAERPEGSVSTLKIQRTQQEDSAVYLCASSFRTGLGEQYFGPGTRLTVT.